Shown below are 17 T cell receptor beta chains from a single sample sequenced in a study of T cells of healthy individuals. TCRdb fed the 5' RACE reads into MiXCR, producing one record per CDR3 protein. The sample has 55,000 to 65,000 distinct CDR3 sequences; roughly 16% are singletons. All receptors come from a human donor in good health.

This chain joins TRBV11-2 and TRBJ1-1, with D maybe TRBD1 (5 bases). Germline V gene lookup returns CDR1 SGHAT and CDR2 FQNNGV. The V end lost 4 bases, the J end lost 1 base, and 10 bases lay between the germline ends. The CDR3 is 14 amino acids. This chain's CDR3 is CASSWGSGNTEAFF. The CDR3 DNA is TGTGCCAGCAGCTGGGGGTCTGGGAACACTGAAGCTTTCTTT.

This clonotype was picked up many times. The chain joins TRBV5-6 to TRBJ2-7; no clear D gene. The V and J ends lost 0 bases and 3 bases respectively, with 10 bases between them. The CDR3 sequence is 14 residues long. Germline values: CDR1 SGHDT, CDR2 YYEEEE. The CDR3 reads CASSLGDGRYEQYF. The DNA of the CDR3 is TGTGCCAGCAGCTTGGGTGACGGCCGCTACGAGCAGTACTTC. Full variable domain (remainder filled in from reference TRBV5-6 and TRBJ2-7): DAGVTQSPTHLIKTRGQQVTLRCSPKSGHDTVSWYQQALGQGPQFIFQYYEEEERQRGNFPDRFSGHQFPNYSSELNVNALLLGDSALYLCASSLGDGRYEQYFGPGTRLTVT.

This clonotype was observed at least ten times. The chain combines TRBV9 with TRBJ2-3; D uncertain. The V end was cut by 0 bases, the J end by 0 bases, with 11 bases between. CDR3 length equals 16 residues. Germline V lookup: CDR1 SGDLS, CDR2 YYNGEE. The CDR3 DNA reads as TGTGCCAGCAGCGTAGCCGGCCTTGTGAGCACAGATACGCAGTATTTT. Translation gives CASSVAGLVSTDTQYF.

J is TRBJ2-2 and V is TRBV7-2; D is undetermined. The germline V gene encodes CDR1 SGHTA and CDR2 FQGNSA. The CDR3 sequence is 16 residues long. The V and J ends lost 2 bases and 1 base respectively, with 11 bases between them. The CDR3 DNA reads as TGTGCCAGCAGCTTATTATTTAGAGGGAACACCGGGGAGCTGTTTTTT. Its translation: CASSLLFRGNTGELFF. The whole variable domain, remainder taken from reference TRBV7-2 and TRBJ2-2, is GAGVSQSPSNKVTEKGKDVELRCDPISGHTALYWYRQSLGQGLEFLIYFQGNSAPDKSGLPSDRFSAERTGGSVSTLTIQRTQQEDSAVYLCASSLLFRGNTGELFFGEGSRLTVL.

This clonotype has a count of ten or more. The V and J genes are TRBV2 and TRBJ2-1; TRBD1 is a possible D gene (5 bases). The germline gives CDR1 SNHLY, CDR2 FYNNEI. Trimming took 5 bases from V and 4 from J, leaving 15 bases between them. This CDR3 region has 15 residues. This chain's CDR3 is CASSRTKSVYNEQFF. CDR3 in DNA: TGTGCCAGCAGTAGGACAAAGTCGGTTTACAATGAGCAGTTCTTC.

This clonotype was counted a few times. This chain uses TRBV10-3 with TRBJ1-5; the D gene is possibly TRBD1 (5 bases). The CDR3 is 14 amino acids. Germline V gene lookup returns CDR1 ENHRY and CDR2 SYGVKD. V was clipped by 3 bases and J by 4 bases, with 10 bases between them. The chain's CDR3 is CAISDKGNNQPQHF. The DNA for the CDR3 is TGTGCCATCAGTGATAAGGGGAATAATCAGCCCCAGCATTTT.

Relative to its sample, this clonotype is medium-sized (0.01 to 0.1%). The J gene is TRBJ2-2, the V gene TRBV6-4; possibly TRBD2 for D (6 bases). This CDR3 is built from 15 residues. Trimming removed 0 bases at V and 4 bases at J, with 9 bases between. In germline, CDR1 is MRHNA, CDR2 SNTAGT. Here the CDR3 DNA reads TGTGCCAGCAGTGACTCGTTGGGGGGCACCGGGGAGCTGTTTTTT. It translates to CASSDSLGGTGELFF.

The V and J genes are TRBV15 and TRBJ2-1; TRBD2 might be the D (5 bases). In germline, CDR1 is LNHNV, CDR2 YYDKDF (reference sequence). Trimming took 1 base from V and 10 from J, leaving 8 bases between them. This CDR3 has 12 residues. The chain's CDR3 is CATSRVKREQFF. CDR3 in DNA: TGTGCCACCAGCAGAGTGAAGCGGGAGCAGTTCTTC.

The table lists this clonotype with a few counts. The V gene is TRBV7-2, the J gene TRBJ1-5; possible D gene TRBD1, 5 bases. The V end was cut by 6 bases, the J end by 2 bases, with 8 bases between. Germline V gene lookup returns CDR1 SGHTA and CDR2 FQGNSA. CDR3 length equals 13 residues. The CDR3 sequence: CASRGDGNQPQHF. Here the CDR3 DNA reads TGTGCCAGCAGGGGGGATGGCAATCAGCCCCAGCATTTT.

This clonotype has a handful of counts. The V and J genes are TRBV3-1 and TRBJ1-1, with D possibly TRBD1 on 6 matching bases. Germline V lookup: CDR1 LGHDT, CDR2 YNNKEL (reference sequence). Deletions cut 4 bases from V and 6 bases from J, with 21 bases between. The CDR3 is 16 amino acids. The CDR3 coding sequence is TGTGCCAGCAGCCCCCCGGGAGTCGGGGGGCTCTCTGAAGCTTTCTTT. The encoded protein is CASSPPGVGGLSEAFF. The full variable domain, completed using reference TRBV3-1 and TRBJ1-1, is DTAVSQTPKYLVTQMGNDKSIKCEQNLGHDTMYWYKQDSKKFLKIMFSYNNKELIINETVPNRFSPKSPDKAHLNLHINSLELGDSAVYFCASSPPGVGGLSEAFFGQGTRLTVV.

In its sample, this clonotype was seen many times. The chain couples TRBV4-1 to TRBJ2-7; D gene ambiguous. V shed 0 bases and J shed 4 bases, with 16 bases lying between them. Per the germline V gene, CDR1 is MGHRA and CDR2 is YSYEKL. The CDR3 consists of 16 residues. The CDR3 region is CASSQDSLGWQYEQYF. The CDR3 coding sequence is TGCGCCAGCAGCCAAGATTCCCTTGGGTGGCAATACGAGCAGTACTTC.

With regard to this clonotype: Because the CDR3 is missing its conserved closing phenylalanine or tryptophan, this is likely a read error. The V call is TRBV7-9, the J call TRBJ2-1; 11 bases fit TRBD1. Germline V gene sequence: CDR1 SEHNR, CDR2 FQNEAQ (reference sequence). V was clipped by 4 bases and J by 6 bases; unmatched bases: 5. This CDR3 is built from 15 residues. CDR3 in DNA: TGTGCCAGCAGCTCCCGGGACAGGGGGGTCAATGAGCAGTTCTCC. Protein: CASSSRDRGVNEQFS.

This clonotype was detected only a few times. The CDR3 DNA is TGCGCCGCGGAGGGTGGGGAGCAGTTCTTC. Amino acids: CAAEGGEQFF. The chain carries TRBV10-2 and TRBJ2-1; maybe TRBD2 (6 bases). CDR3 length equals 10 residues. V was pared by 11 bases and J by 10 bases, with 12 bases between. CDR1 and CDR2 from the germline V gene are WSHSY and SAAADI.

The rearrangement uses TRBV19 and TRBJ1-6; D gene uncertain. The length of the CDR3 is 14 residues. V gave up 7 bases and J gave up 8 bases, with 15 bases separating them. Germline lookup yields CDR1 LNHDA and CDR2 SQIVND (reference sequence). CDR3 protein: CASTPEGFDSPLHF. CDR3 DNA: TGTGCCAGTACCCCGGAGGGTTTTGATTCACCCCTCCACTTT.

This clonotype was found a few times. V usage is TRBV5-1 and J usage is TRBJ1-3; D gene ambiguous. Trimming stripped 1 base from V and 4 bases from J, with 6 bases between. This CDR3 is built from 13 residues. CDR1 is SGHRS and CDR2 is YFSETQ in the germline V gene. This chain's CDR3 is CASSLTQGNTIYF. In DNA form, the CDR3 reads TGCGCCAGCAGCTTGACACAGGGAAACACCATATATTTT. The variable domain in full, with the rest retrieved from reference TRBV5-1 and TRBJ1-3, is KAGVTQTPRYLIKTRGQQVTLSCSPISGHRSVSWYQQTPGQGLQFLFEYFSETQRNKGNFPGRFSGRQFSNSRSEMNVSTLELGDSALYLCASSLTQGNTIYFGEGSWLTVV.

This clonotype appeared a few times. In DNA, the CDR3 is TGCAGTGCTAGGTCGGGACAGGGTTCGGCCCAGCCCCAGCATTTT. Translating it yields CSARSGQGSAQPQHF. This chain joins TRBV20-1 and TRBJ1-5; TRBD1 matches 9 bases. The V and J ends lost 3 bases and 7 bases, in that order; junction bases with no gene match: 10. CDR1 is DFQATT and CDR2 is SNEGSKA in the germline V gene (reference sequence). This CDR3 region has 15 residues.

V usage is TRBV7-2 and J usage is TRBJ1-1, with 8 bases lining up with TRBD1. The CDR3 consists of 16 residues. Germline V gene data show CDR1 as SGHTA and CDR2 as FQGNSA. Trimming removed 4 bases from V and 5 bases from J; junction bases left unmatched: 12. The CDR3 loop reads CASSSLVLTGVTEAFF. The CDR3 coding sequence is TGTGCCAGCAGCTCCCTCGTTTTGACAGGGGTTACTGAAGCTTTCTTT.